This T cell receptor (beta chain) was retrieved from a study of metastatic and nonmetastatic thyroid tumors. Study-level information: The authors compared repertoires across blood and tumor or nodule tissue from malignant and benign thyroid patients.

Authors' methods: To classify distant metastasis in papillary thyroid cancer, a model was built from CDR3 differences across clinicopathological groups. With MiXCR, TCRdb reprocessed the PCR reads. TCRdb assigned the V and J calls; the authors' analysis was not used. Here the sample spans about 59,000 clones, about 16% being singletons. This clone occurred many times. Its specificity is not known. Study-level points and caveats: As reported, TCR beta diversity in blood and tumor was significantly higher in malignant thyroid tumors than in benign nodules.

Per germline, CDR1 KGHDR and CDR2 SFDVKD. The CDR3 is 18 amino acids. Trimming removed 3 bases from V and 6 bases from J; junction bases left unmatched: 10. Prior to thyroid surgery, none of the patients had received any treatment. This sequence joins TRBV24-1 and TRBJ2-1; 13 positions match TRBD2. The sequencing sample was made of blood. This clonotype was obtained from a male donor with papillary thyroid cancer or a benign thyroid nodule (not recorded which). Some clones in this sample may be carry-over from other donors' samples. The CDR3: CATSDPAGTSGKVNEQFF. CDR3 in DNA: TGTGCCACCAGTGATCCTGCCGGGACTAGCGGGAAAGTCAATGAGCAGTTCTTC.